The 5 T cell receptor beta chains below come from one sample, sequenced in a study of T cell responses to AZD1222 COVID-19 vaccine. Repertoires were generated with immunoSEQ multiplex PCR, while TCRdb's copy carries only in-frame clones and drops some. The profile covers 110,000 or so clones, with 82% appearing a single time and around 5.1% taken by the ten largest. The sequencing used peripheral blood, collected on day 0 of AZD1222 vaccination. These receptors were obtained from an adult in good health.

This clone was detected a few times. The chain combines TRBV2 with TRBJ1-5, with 8 bases aligning to TRBD1. The CDR3 runs to 14 residues. J gave up 1 base and V 5 bases, and 1 base lay outside the gene matches. Germline V gene lookup returns CDR1 SNHLY and CDR2 FYNNEI. The CDR3 reads CASSRTGSNQPQHF. In DNA form, the CDR3 reads TGTGCCAGCAGTCGGACAGGGAGCAATCAGCCCCAGCATTTT.

V gene TRBV5-4 combines with J gene TRBJ2-1; 7 nucleotides line up with TRBD1. The V segment lost 2 bases and the J segment 6 bases; nucleotides outside the gene matches: 8. Germline V lookup: CDR1 SGHNT, CDR2 YYREEE (reference sequence). The CDR3 extends over 15 amino acids. In nucleotides, the CDR3 is TGTGCCAGCAGCTTCGGGACAGCCCCTAGCAATGAGCAGTTCTTC. Its protein is CASSFGTAPSNEQFF.

This sequence joins TRBV18 and TRBJ1-4, with TRBD1 matching 10 bases. This CDR3 has 14 amino acids. V lost 6 bases, J lost 8 bases, and 6 bases stayed unmatched. From germline, CDR1 is KGHSH and CDR2 LQKENI. CDR3 sequence reads: CASSRTGGVEKLFF. CDR3 DNA sequence: TGTGCCAGCTCGAGGACAGGGGGTGTAGAAAAACTGTTTTTT.

DNA of the CDR3: TGCGCCAGCAGTTTGCTCGGGGGTAGCACCGGGGAGCTGTTTTTT. Protein product: CASSLLGGSTGELFF. The genes are TRBV4-1 and TRBJ2-2; perhaps TRBD2 as D (6 bases). CDR1 MGHRA and CDR2 YSYEKL come from the germline V gene. The CDR3 has 15 residues. The V and J ends lost 6 bases and 4 bases respectively, with 15 bases between them.

V is TRBV4-3 and J is TRBJ1-2, with 8 bases matching TRBD1. Germline CDR1 and CDR2: LGHNA and YSLEER. CDR3 length: 16 residues. V was pared by 4 bases and J by 5 bases, with 12 bases of the junction left unmatched. CDR3 sequence: CASSRSPGQVPYGYTF. CDR3 in DNA: TGCGCCAGCAGCCGGTCCCCGGGACAGGTCCCGTATGGCTACACCTTC.